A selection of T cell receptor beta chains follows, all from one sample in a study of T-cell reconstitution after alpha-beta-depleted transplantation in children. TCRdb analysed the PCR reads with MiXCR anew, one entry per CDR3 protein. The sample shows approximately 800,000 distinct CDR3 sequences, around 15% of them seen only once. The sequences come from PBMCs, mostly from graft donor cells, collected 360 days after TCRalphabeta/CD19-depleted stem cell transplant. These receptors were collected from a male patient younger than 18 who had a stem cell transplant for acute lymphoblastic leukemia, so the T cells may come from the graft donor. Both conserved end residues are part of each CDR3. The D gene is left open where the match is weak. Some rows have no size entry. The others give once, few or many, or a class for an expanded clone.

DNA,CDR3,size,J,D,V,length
TGTGCCAGCTCACGAACCAATCGACTAGCGGGCGACAATGAGCAGTTCTTC,CASSRTNRLAGDNEQFF,many,TRBJ2-1,TRBD2,TRBV18,17
TGTGCCAGCAGTGATACAGGGGCGCCTGCAGCAGATACGCAGTATTTT,CASSDTGAPAADTQYF,few,TRBJ2-3,TRBD1,TRBV2,16
TGTGCCAGCAGCTTACTAGCGTTCAGTACAGATACGCAGTATTTT,CASSLLAFSTDTQYF,few,TRBJ2-3,NA,TRBV7-3,15
TGTGCCACCAGTGATTTATTCAGAGATACGCAGTATTTT,CATSDLFRDTQYF,many,TRBJ2-3,NA,TRBV24-1,13
TGCGCCAGCAGCCCCCCGAGGGTTCGGGCAACTTGGAACACTGAAGCTTTCTTT,CASSPPRVRATWNTEAFF,NA,TRBJ1-1,NA,TRBV5-1,18
TGTGCCAGCAGCCGGGGTGGGGGTCTCTACGAGCAGTACTTC,CASSRGGGLYEQYF,many,TRBJ2-7,NA,TRBV5-6,14
TGTGCCAGCTCACCAGCCTTTAGATCTGCAGGAGGCACAGATACGCAGTATTTT,CASSPAFRSAGGTDTQYF,NA,TRBJ2-3,NA,TRBV18,18
TGCAGTGCCCTGGGGACTAGCAGGATGGGACTATACGAGCAGTACTTC,CSALGTSRMGLYEQYF,NA,TRBJ2-7,TRBD2,TRBV20-1,16
TGTGCCAGCAGCTTAGCTCGAGGACTGCCCGAAGAGACCCAGTACTTC,CASSLARGLPEETQYF,NA,TRBJ2-5,NA,TRBV7-9,16
TGTGCCTGGAGTTACGAGGGGGGGCACAATGAGCAGTTCTTC,CAWSYEGGHNEQFF,many,TRBJ2-1,NA,TRBV30,14
TGTGCCACTTCTAAGAGACAGACCGTCGCCGGGGAGCTGTTTTTT,CATSKRQTVAGELFF,NA,TRBJ2-2,NA,TRBV24-1,15
TGTGCCAGCAGTTACGGGGGGGACTATGGCTACACCTTC,CASSYGGDYGYTF,many,TRBJ1-2,NA,TRBV6-5,13
TGTGCCAGCAGCTCTAGTCGGGGCCACAATGAGCAGTTCTTC,CASSSSRGHNEQFF,NA,TRBJ2-1,NA,TRBV11-2,14
TGTGCCACCAGTGATTCTTGGGGACTAGCGGACAATGAGCAGTTCTTC,CATSDSWGLADNEQFF,many,TRBJ2-1,TRBD2,TRBV24-1,16
TGTGCCAGCTCACCTCGACAGGGTGGGGTCTACGAGCAGTACTTC,CASSPRQGGVYEQYF,few,TRBJ2-7,TRBD1,TRBV18,15
TGCGCCAGCAGCCCACTGACTAGCGAGTACAATGAGCAGTTCTTC,CASSPLTSEYNEQFF,few,TRBJ2-1,TRBD2,TRBV5-1,15
TGTGCCAGCAGCAAAGAGATGGACCAGGACTCCTACGGCGAGCAGTACTTC,CASSKEMDQDSYGEQYF,few,TRBJ2-7,NA,TRBV21-1,17
TGCGCCAGCAGTCCTTTGGCAGGGACCCAAGAGACCCAGTACTTC,CASSPLAGTQETQYF,NA,TRBJ2-5,NA,TRBV5-1,15
TGTGCCAGCTCACCACGGGCAGGGGGTGAACTGTTTTTT,CASSPRAGGELFF,few,TRBJ1-4,TRBD1,TRBV18,13
TGTGCCAGCAGGGACTGGAGCCCTACCAGTATCCGAACAGATACGCAGTATTTT,CASRDWSPTSIRTDTQYF,few,TRBJ2-3,NA,TRBV6-2/TRBV6-3,18
TGCAGTGCCATCAGGGGCGGATCCTACAATGAGCAGTTCTTC,CSAIRGGSYNEQFF,NA,TRBJ2-1,NA,TRBV20-1,14
TGTGCCAGCAGTTTAAACTCTGGGGCCAACGTCCTGACTTTC,CASSLNSGANVLTF,few,TRBJ2-6,NA,TRBV12-3/TRBV12-4,14
TGCGCCAGCAGCCAAGGGGGACTAGCGGGTGTCTACAATGAGCAGTTCTTC,CASSQGGLAGVYNEQFF,NA,TRBJ2-1,TRBD2,TRBV4-1,17
TGTGCCAGCAGCTACACAGGAATACTAGCCAAAAACATTCAGTACTTC,CASSYTGILAKNIQYF,once,TRBJ2-4,NA,TRBV7-9,16
TGTGCCAGTACCCCAGACAGCGGGGTATACAATGAGCAGTTCTTC,CASTPDSGVYNEQFF,few,TRBJ2-1,TRBD2,TRBV19,15
TGTGCCAGCAGCTTCGTTTCCACCACCTACGAGCAGTACTTC,CASSFVSTTYEQYF,few,TRBJ2-7,NA,TRBV5-5,14
TGTGCCATCAGTGAGTCCTCGACAGGGCAAGCTTTCTTT,CAISESSTGQAFF,NA,TRBJ1-1,TRBD1,TRBV10-3,13
TGTGCCAGCAGGCCACTGGGAGAACCCATCTCCTACGAGCAGTACTTC,CASRPLGEPISYEQYF,few,TRBJ2-7,NA,TRBV27,16
TGTGCCAGCAGCCCGGGACAGGGCGTCGAGCAGTACTTC,CASSPGQGVEQYF,NA,TRBJ2-7,TRBD1,TRBV6-1,13
TGCAGCGTTGTAGGAGACGGGGCGTTCGACGAGCAGTACTTC,CSVVGDGAFDEQYF,NA,TRBJ2-7,NA,TRBV29-1,14
TGTGCCAGCCGCATCCCGGCGGGAGGTTGGGAGACCCAGTACTTC,CASRIPAGGWETQYF,NA,TRBJ2-5,TRBD2,TRBV7-2,15
TGTGCCAGCAGCTCGCCCAGGGAGGCAGGGACTTTT,CASSSPREAGTF,NA,TRBJ2-3,NA,TRBV7-9,12
TGTGCCAGCAGCTTAAGATCGGCTAGCGCCACCGGGGAGCTGTTTTTT,CASSLRSASATGELFF,NA,TRBJ2-2,NA,TRBV7-3,16
TGTGCCAGCAGTCGCCGGACTAGCGTAAACCTAAGGGATGAGCAGTTCTTC,CASSRRTSVNLRDEQFF,few,TRBJ2-1,TRBD2,TRBV12-3/TRBV12-4,17
TGTGCCAGCAGCCAAGTACGGACTAGCGGGAGTTCGGAGACCCAGTACTTC,CASSQVRTSGSSETQYF,many,TRBJ2-5,TRBD2,TRBV4-2,17
TGCGCCAGCAGCCATGCTCTAGCGGGGCTCTCCTACAATGAGCAGTTCTTC,CASSHALAGLSYNEQFF,many,TRBJ2-1,TRBD2,TRBV4-1,17
TGCGCCAGCAGCTTGCGCGCGGGAGGGAGTAATGAGCAGTTCTTC,CASSLRAGGSNEQFF,few,TRBJ2-1,TRBD2,TRBV5-1,15
TGTGCCAGCAGTGGTCTTTACGGCTACACCTTC,CASSGLYGYTF,few,TRBJ1-2,NA,TRBV2,11
TGTGCCAGCAGCCAAGATCAGCGGCAGTATTTT,CASSQDQRQYF,many,TRBJ2-3,NA,TRBV14,11
TGTGCCAGTACCCGCGGGGGTGAGACCCAGTACTTC,CASTRGGETQYF,NA,TRBJ2-5,TRBD2,TRBV2,12
TGCAGTGCTCCTACAGGGGTTGGAGAAAAACTGTTTTTT,CSAPTGVGEKLFF,NA,TRBJ1-4,TRBD1,TRBV20-1,13
TGCGCCAGCAGCATGATACAGGGACGGCCCACCTACGAGCAGTACTTC,CASSMIQGRPTYEQYF,few,TRBJ2-7,NA,TRBV5-1,16
TGTGCCAGCACTAAGCCCCCGGGACCCGGGGAAAAACTGTTTTTT,CASTKPPGPGEKLFF,NA,TRBJ1-4,NA,TRBV2,15
TGTGCCACCAGTGATTCGCGGGGTCTTCTAAGTAATGAGCAGTTCTTC,CATSDSRGLLSNEQFF,NA,TRBJ2-1,NA,TRBV24-1,16
TGCGCCAGCAGCCTCAGACAGGGGGTGAACTATGGCTACACCTTC,CASSLRQGVNYGYTF,many,TRBJ1-2,TRBD1,TRBV5-1,15
TGTGCCAGCAGTGACAGCTTCTACGAGCAGTACTTC,CASSDSFYEQYF,NA,TRBJ2-7,NA,TRBV2,12
TGCGCCAGCAGAGAGGGGAGCGGGGGCCAAGAGACCCAGTACTTC,CASREGSGGQETQYF,few,TRBJ2-5,TRBD2,TRBV5-1,15
TGCAGCTCATTAACAGATACGCAGTATTTT,CSSLTDTQYF,many,TRBJ2-3,NA,TRBV29-1,10
TGCGCCAGCAGCCTTGCGACTACCGACTTCCACGAGCAGTACTTC,CASSLATTDFHEQYF,NA,TRBJ2-7,NA,TRBV4-1,15
TGTGCCAGCAGCACCGGACCCCACTACGAGCAGTACTTC,CASSTGPHYEQYF,many,TRBJ2-7,NA,TRBV7-9,13
TGTGCCAGCAGCTTAATAGAGAGCAGGGGCCAAGAGACCCAGTACTTC,CASSLIESRGQETQYF,NA,TRBJ2-5,NA,TRBV7-7,16
TGCGCCAGCAGCGTTACAGCTCATAGCTCCTACGAGCAGTACTTC,CASSVTAHSSYEQYF,few,TRBJ2-7,NA,TRBV5-1,15
TGCGCCAGCAGCCAAGTGGCTAGCGGTTTCTCCTACGAGCAGTACTTC,CASSQVASGFSYEQYF,NA,TRBJ2-7,TRBD2,TRBV4-1,16
TGCGCCAGCAGATACCTGGAAGAGCAGTTCTTC,CASRYLEEQFF,few,TRBJ2-1,NA,TRBV5-1,11
TGCGCCAGCAGCTTCGGGACAGCCAATAATTCACCCCTCCACTTT,CASSFGTANNSPLHF,many,TRBJ1-6,TRBD1,TRBV5-1,15
TGTGCCAGCAGCCATCGACAGGGCTCCTACAATGAGCAGTTCTTC,CASSHRQGSYNEQFF,NA,TRBJ2-1,TRBD1,TRBV7-9,15
TGTGCCAGCAGCGTCCGAACGACTAGCGGGAGGGCCGGTTTTGAGACCGGGGCCAACGTCCTGACTTTC,CASSVRTTSGRAGFETGANVLTF,NA,TRBJ2-6,TRBD2,TRBV9,23
TGCGCCAGCAGCTTGGGTCCGGGTGAAAAACTGTTTTTT,CASSLGPGEKLFF,many,TRBJ1-4,NA,TRBV5-1,13
TGTGCCAGCAGTTACTTTCAGGGAAGAGAGCAGTACTTC,CASSYFQGREQYF,few,TRBJ2-7,NA,TRBV6-5,13
TGTGCCAGCAGCTTGCCCCAGACAGGGATCGAGCAGTACTTC,CASSLPQTGIEQYF,NA,TRBJ2-7,TRBD1,TRBV5-5,14